Presented here are 21 T cell receptor beta chains from one specimen sequenced in a study of blood T cell repertoires in COVID-19. Clones were read by immunoSEQ multiplex PCR, and TCRdb kept only the in-frame ones, dropping some. The repertoire holds some 400,000 clones, with just under 90% as singletons. The sequenced material came from PBMCs or T cells enriched from blood (not recorded which). All receptors derive from a woman in her thirties who had recovered from COVID-19.

V gene TRBV18 combines with J gene TRBJ1-4; D is ambiguous. CDR3 length: 16 amino acids. V was trimmed by 2 bases and J by 4 bases, leaving 14 bases between them. Germline CDR1 reads KGHSH; CDR2 reads LQKENI. The CDR3 loop reads CASSPSASANNEKLFF. The CDR3, as DNA: TGTGCCAGCTCACCAAGCGCCAGTGCAAATAATGAAAAACTGTTTTTT.

This chain connects TRBV10-3 to TRBJ2-7; tentative D call: TRBD1 (7 bases). The CDR3 sequence is 12 residues long. Germline V gene data show CDR1 as ENHRY and CDR2 as SYGVKD. Trimming removed 6 bases from V and 5 bases from J, with 11 bases in between. The CDR3 spells CAIRRDRNEQYF. The CDR3 DNA reads as TGTGCCATCAGGCGGGACAGAAACGAGCAGTACTTC.

V gene TRBV19 combines with J gene TRBJ1-3; D unclear. The germline gives CDR1 LNHDA, CDR2 SQIVND (reference sequence). The CDR3 length is 11 residues. V was trimmed by 2 bases and J by 7 bases, leaving 3 bases between them. The CDR3 DNA reads as TGTGCCAGTAGTATACTGAACACCATATATTTT. Protein: CASSILNTIYF.

The rearrangement links TRBV11-3 to TRBJ2-1; 8 bases align to TRBD1. This CDR3 has 15 amino acids. V shed 0 bases and J 6 bases; nucleotides not matched to a gene: 4. Germline V gene sequence: CDR1 SGHNT, CDR2 YENEEA. CDR3 nucleotide sequence: TGTGCCAGCAGCTTAGAAGGACAGGGTATCAATGAGCAGTTCTTC. Translated, it gives CASSLEGQGINEQFF.

This clone came up once. The rearrangement uses TRBV2 and TRBJ2-7; the match to TRBD1 covers 8 bases. There are 13 residues in the CDR3. V dropped 2 bases and J dropped 4; count of bases not matched to a gene: 1. Germline CDR1 is SNHLY and CDR2 is FYNNEI. The CDR3 DNA reads TGTGCCAGCAGTGAACAGGGGGCTTACGAGCAGTACTTC. It encodes CASSEQGAYEQYF. Looking up the rest from reference TRBV2 and TRBJ2-7 gives the full variable domain: EPEVTQTPSHQVTQMGQEVILRCVPISNHLYFYWYRQILGQKVEFLVSFYNNEISEKSEIFDDQFSVERPDGSNFTLKIRSTKLEDSAMYFCASSEQGAYEQYFGPGTRLTVT.

The chain joins TRBV5-1 to TRBJ1-1, with 10 bases aligning to TRBD1. CDR1 is SGHRS and CDR2 is YFSETQ in the germline V gene. The CDR3 consists of 16 residues. V lost 3 bases to trimming and J lost 5 bases; unmatched junction nucleotides: 10. The CDR3 spells CASSSYLDRGRTEAFF. As DNA, the CDR3 is TGCGCCAGCAGCTCTTACTTAGACAGGGGGCGAACTGAAGCTTTCTTT.

The genes are TRBV24-1 and TRBJ1-3; 7 bases are shared with TRBD1. J gave up 4 bases and V 6 bases, and 5 bases lay outside the gene matches. CDR1 KGHDR and CDR2 SFDVKD come from the germline V gene. The CDR3 sequence is 14 residues long. The DNA for the CDR3 is TGTGCCACCAGTCCAGGGGGGAACGGAAACACCATATATTTT. This sequence encodes CATSPGGNGNTIYF.

V usage is TRBV30 and J usage is TRBJ1-4, with 8 bases aligning to TRBD1. The V segment lost 1 base and the J segment 8 bases; nucleotides outside the gene matches: 6. Per germline, CDR1 GTSNPN and CDR2 SVGIG (reference sequence). This CDR3 has 14 residues. The CDR3 region has the DNA TGTGCCTGGAGTGAAGGACAGGGAAGGGAAAAACTGTTTTTT. Amino acids: CAWSEGQGREKLFF.

A few counts support this clone. The CDR3 DNA follows: TGTGCCAGCAGCAACAGGGCCGATACGCAGTATTTT. It is translated as CASSNRADTQYF. The gene calls are TRBV11-2 and TRBJ2-3; D may be TRBD1 (6 bases). The germline V and J ends were trimmed by 5 bases and 6 bases, with 9 bases remaining between them. The CDR3 spans 12 residues. From germline, CDR1 is SGHAT and CDR2 FQNNGV.

The gene calls are TRBV27 and TRBJ2-5, with TRBD2 identical over 10 bases. This CDR3 spans 14 amino acids. Germline V lookup: CDR1 MNHEY, CDR2 SMNVEV (reference sequence). Trimming cost V 6 bases and J 5 bases; bases outside gene matches: 6. CDR3: CASRPSGRSETQYF. The DNA of the CDR3 is TGTGCCAGCAGACCTAGCGGGAGAAGCGAGACCCAGTACTTC.

The chain couples TRBV5-1 to TRBJ2-5, with 9 bases lining up with TRBD1. With 1 base clipped from V and 6 bases from J, the junction kept 4 bases outside the gene matches. The CDR3 is made up of 14 amino acids. Germline CDR1 and CDR2: SGHRS and YFSETQ. CDR3 sequence: CASSLLQGAKTQYF. CDR3 in DNA: TGCGCCAGCAGCTTGTTACAGGGGGCGAAGACCCAGTACTTC.

The chain combines TRBV7-9 with TRBJ1-2; TRBD1 matches at 7 bases. The CDR3 totals 17 residues. The V and J ends lost 4 bases and 2 bases, in that order; junction bases with no gene match: 13. Germline V gene data show CDR1 as SEHNR and CDR2 as FQNEAQ (reference sequence). CDR3 coding DNA: TGTGCCAGCAGCTCCCAGACTCGACAGGGAATCAACTATGGCTACACCTTC. This gives the protein CASSSQTRQGINYGYTF.

The chain couples TRBV3-1 (or the pseudogene TRBV3-2) to TRBJ1-2; possible D gene TRBD1, 6 bases. The V and J ends lost 4 bases and 1 base respectively, with 16 bases between them. CDR3 length: 16 amino acids. Germline CDR1 and CDR2: LGHDT and YNNKEL (reference sequence). The CDR3 DNA follows: TGTGCCAGCAGCCCGTGGGCCGAGGGACATAACTATGGCTACACCTTC. The encoded protein is CASSPWAEGHNYGYTF.

V and J are TRBV12-3 or TRBV12-4 and TRBJ1-1; D might be TRBD1 (5 bases). V lost 6 bases and J 5 bases, leaving 13 bases between the germline ends. The CDR3 is 13 residues long. CDR3 DNA: TGTGCCAGCAGGTCACTCAGGGTAACTGAAGCTTTCTTT. It codes for CASRSLRVTEAFF.

The rearrangement uses TRBV7-9 and TRBJ2-7; 7 nucleotides align to TRBD1. The CDR3 has 13 amino acids. J was trimmed by 4 bases and V by 4 bases; bases with no gene match: 4. Germline V gene lookup returns CDR1 SEHNR and CDR2 FQNEAQ (reference sequence). CDR3 sequence reads: CASSSTGPYEQYF. The DNA for the CDR3 is TGTGCCAGCAGCTCGACAGGGCCTTACGAGCAGTACTTC.

This clone was detected only a few times. The chain carries TRBV9 and TRBJ1-3, with D possibly matching TRBD1 (5 bases). CDR3 length: 16 amino acids. V lost 3 bases, J lost 0 bases, and 13 bases lay in between. Germline V gene data show CDR1 as SGDLS and CDR2 as YYNGEE. The CDR3 sequence: CASSDSSGISGNTIYF. CDR3 bases: TGTGCCAGCAGCGATTCATCAGGGATCTCTGGAAACACCATATATTTT. Full variable domain (outside the CDR3, taken from reference TRBV9 and TRBJ1-3): DSGVTQTPKHLITATGQRVTLRCSPRSGDLSVYWYQQSLDQGLQFLIQYYNGEERAKGNILERFSAQQFPDLHSELNLSSLELGDSALYFCASSDSSGISGNTIYFGEGSWLTVV.

The rearrangement uses TRBV25-1 and TRBJ1-2; D call uncertain. V was pared by 6 bases and J by 4 bases, with 15 bases between. This CDR3 is 14 amino acids long. Germline loops: CDR1 MGHDK, CDR2 SYGVNS. The CDR3 coding sequence is TGTGCCAGCAGAAAGAGCGGAGACCTCTATGGCTACACCTTC. Its protein is CASRKSGDLYGYTF.

The rearrangement links TRBV3-1 (or the pseudogene TRBV3-2) to TRBJ1-6, with D uncertain. Trimming took off 3 bases at V and 0 bases at J, with 15 bases between the two ends. The CDR3 covers 18 residues. The germline CDR1 and CDR2 sequences are LGHDT and YNNKEL (reference sequence). In nucleotides, the CDR3 is TGTGCCAGCAGCCATACTACGATCTCCAGCTCCTATAATTCACCCCTCCACTTT. This gives the protein CASSHTTISSSYNSPLHF.

DNA of the CDR3: TGCGCCAGCAGCTTGGTGGGGCAGGCTGTCCTGACTTTC. Its translation is CASSLVGQAVLTF. This sequence joins TRBV5-1 and TRBJ2-6, with D possibly matching TRBD1 (5 bases). Germline V gene data show CDR1 as SGHRS and CDR2 as YFSETQ. This CDR3 has 13 amino acids. V dropped 0 bases and J dropped 13 bases, with 11 bases sitting between them.

This clone was recorded at least ten times. The rearrangement joins TRBV6-4 to TRBJ1-3; no clear D. Germline-derived CDR1 and CDR2 are MRHNA and SNTAGT. Trimming removed 6 bases at V and 0 bases at J, with 12 bases between. The CDR3 covers 15 residues. CDR3 sequence: CASRETDDSGNTIYF. In nucleotides, the CDR3 is TGTGCCAGCAGAGAAACAGATGACTCTGGAAACACCATATATTTT.

The chain is built from TRBV3-1 (or the pseudogene TRBV3-2) and TRBJ2-1; 9 bases are a match to TRBD2. From germline, CDR1 is LGHDT and CDR2 YNNKEL (reference sequence). Germline trimming cut 4 bases from V and 3 bases from J; bases unmatched to any gene: 7. This CDR3 is built from 16 residues. DNA for the CDR3: TGTGCCAGCAGCCCCGTAGCGGGGGACTTCTACAATGAGCAGTTCTTC. Protein: CASSPVAGDFYNEQFF.